This T cell receptor beta chain was recovered during a study of blood T cell repertoires in COVID-19. Across the study: Specimens from acute and convalescent COVID-19 originated in the United States, Italy and Spain. The analysed material was cDNA or gDNA that came from T cells, B-cell-depleted T cells, or PBMCs.

This CDR3 comprises 13 residues. V lost 4 bases and J lost 9, with 15 bases in between. Looked up from germline, CDR1 is MDHEN and CDR2 is SYDVKM. As handled by the study authors: Amplified reference gene primers provided the basis for estimating nucleated cell counts. Generated by immunoSEQ multiplex PCR, the TCRdb table keeps only in-frame clones and is missing some. V, J and clone size were drawn from that table, and D and trimming were deduced from the DNA. Among about 200,000 clones listed, approximately 80% were seen once. This sequence was found in a man between 45 and 60 years old with active or convalescent COVID-19. The chain has TRBV28 and TRBJ2-5, with D possibly being TRBD2 (6 bases). The specimen was peripheral blood. CDR3 sequence reads: CASSSLGRGAQYF. The CDR3 DNA reads as TGTGCCAGCAGTTCACTGGGGCGCGGGGCCCAGTACTTC.